The T cell receptor (beta chain) under discussion was sequenced for a study of Ad26.COV2.S vaccination and SARS-CoV-2 variants. Treatment here: over 15 received Ad26.COV2.S at low or high dose, single or two shots; several received placebo; per-sample allocation not given. Day 63 after the first injection of vaccine or placebo was the sampling time. The CDR3 has 13 residues. Trimming took off 8 bases at V and 0 bases at J, with 11 bases between the two ends. Germline assignment: CDR1 SGHTA and CDR2 FQGNSA. To note about this clone: The antigen is not known.

Measured with immunoSEQ multiplex PCR; TCRdb has only the in-frame clones, and not every one. The sample records about 320,000 clones, roughly nine tenths being singletons. The study, taken as a whole, reports: Responses of T cells in total may have been underestimated by the TCR breadth and depth analyses.

The sample in question was peripheral blood, obtained in a trial of Ad26.COV2.S vaccine versus placebo. The chain uses TRBV7-2 and TRBJ2-7; tentatively, D is TRBD2 (6 bases). The source of this sequence is a person aged 18-65 years who received the Ad26.COV2.S COVID-19 vaccine or a placebo. The CDR3 protein is CASVGGNSYEQYF. The CDR3, as DNA: TGTGCCAGCGTCGGGGGTAACTCCTACGAGCAGTACTTC.